These 6 T cell receptor beta chains were sequenced from one sample in a study of blood T cell repertoires in COVID-19. Some clones are missing from TCRdb's copy, which holds only in-frame ones; the method was immunoSEQ multiplex PCR. This sample has about 95,000 clones, with 80% to 90% found just once. The sample consisted of peripheral blood. These receptors all come from a human donor in a cohort sampled during active COVID-19.

The rearrangement uses TRBV6-6 and TRBJ2-3; 7 bases align to TRBD2. The ends lost 7 bases at V and 0 bases at J; junction bases unmatched: 7. The length of the CDR3 is 15 residues. In germline, CDR1 is MNHNY, CDR2 SVGAGI (reference sequence). CDR3 sequence: CASTPLGGSTDTQYF. DNA of the CDR3: TGTGCCAGCACACCCTTGGGGGGGAGCACAGATACGCAGTATTTT.

The chain is built from TRBV7-2 and TRBJ2-5; D may be TRBD1 (6 bases). The length of the CDR3 is 13 residues. CDR1 and CDR2 from the germline V gene are SGHTA and FQGNSA. Deletions cut 3 bases from V and 5 bases from J, with 10 bases between. CDR3 DNA: TGTGCCAGCAGCTTTGGGGGCCCGGAGACCCAGTACTTC. This sequence encodes CASSFGGPETQYF. Using reference TRBV7-2 and TRBJ2-5 for the parts outside the CDR3, the full variable domain is GAGVSQSPSNKVTEKGKDVELRCDPISGHTALYWYRQSLGQGLEFLIYFQGNSAPDKSGLPSDRFSAERTGGSVSTLTIQRTQQEDSAVYLCASSFGGPETQYFGPGTRLLVL.

CDR3 in DNA: TGTGCCAGCAGGGACAGCTCCTACGAGCAGTACTTC. Its translation is CASRDSSYEQYF. V gene TRBV2 combines with J gene TRBJ2-7, with D maybe TRBD1 (6 bases). Trimming took off 6 bases at V and 0 bases at J, with 6 bases between the two ends. The germline V gene has CDR1 SNHLY and CDR2 FYNNEI. The CDR3 sequence is 12 residues long. Combining the CDR3 with reference TRBV2 and TRBJ2-7 gives the whole variable domain EPEVTQTPSHQVTQMGQEVILRCVPISNHLYFYWYRQILGQKVEFLVSFYNNEISEKSEIFDDQFSVERPDGSNFTLKIRSTKLEDSAMYFCASRDSSYEQYFGPGTRLTVT.

The chain carries TRBV5-1 and TRBJ1-2; TRBD1 is a possible D gene (6 bases). Trimming took 4 bases from V and 3 from J, leaving 10 bases between them. The CDR3 is made up of 13 amino acids. CDR1 and CDR2 from the germline V gene are SGHRS and YFSETQ. The CDR3, as DNA: TGCGCCAGCAGCCAGGGGCCCTACTATGGCTACACCTTC. It is translated as CASSQGPYYGYTF.

The chain is built from TRBV6-5 and TRBJ2-2; 11 nucleotides align to TRBD2. After removal of 6 bases from V and 4 bases from J, the junction contained 1 base not matched to a gene. CDR1 and CDR2 (germline): MNHEY, SVGAGI. The CDR3 spans 14 residues. The CDR3 spells CASRGLAATGELFF. The CDR3 DNA reads as TGTGCCAGCAGGGGACTAGCGGCCACCGGGGAGCTGTTTTTT.

The chain is built from TRBV4-2 and TRBJ1-6, with TRBD1 matching over 8 bases. Germline CDR1 and CDR2: LGHNA and YNFKEQ. The CDR3 is made up of 14 amino acids. V trimming: 3 bases; J trimming: 7 bases; junction bases outside the gene matches: 2. Written as DNA, the CDR3 is TGTGCCAGCAGCCATTCAGGGGGCAATTCACCCCTCCACTTT. This gives the protein CASSHSGGNSPLHF.